Each of the 21 T cell receptor beta chains below was sequenced from the same sample in a study of beta chain features in type 1 diabetes. All of the isolated RNA was reverse transcribed, so expressed TCRB transcripts were sequenced. Libraries were prepared by immunoSEQ multiplex PCR; TCRdb keeps only in-frame clonotypes and omits some of them. The data contain about 230,000 clones, about 10% of them singletons. Sequencing used naive CD4+ T cells from blood. The receptors shown here come from a woman aged 18-29 years in good health.

This clone was seen repeatedly, ten times or more. The rearrangement links TRBV29-1 to TRBJ2-5; no reliable D call. Per germline, CDR1 SQVTM and CDR2 ANQGSEA. CDR3 length equals 11 residues. V dropped 7 bases and J dropped 1 base, with 7 bases sitting between them. CDR3 DNA: TGCAGCGCTTCCCTCCAAGAGACCCAGTACTTC. This sequence encodes CSASLQETQYF.

Only a few counts were recorded for this clone. The chain joins TRBV30 to TRBJ2-5; D gene uncertain. The CDR3 runs to 14 residues. Trimming left V 3 bases short and J 4 bases short, with 15 bases between. Germline CDR1 reads GTSNPN; CDR2 reads SVGIG (reference sequence). This CDR3 reads CAWRANVQTETQYF. In nucleotides, the CDR3 is TGTGCCTGGAGGGCGAATGTACAGACAGAGACCCAGTACTTC.

V usage is TRBV7-3 and J usage is TRBJ2-1, with TRBD2 matching over 11 bases. In germline, CDR1 is SGHTA, CDR2 FQGTGA. V lost 5 bases and J lost 5; bases outside the gene matches: 11. The CDR3 is 17 amino acids. The CDR3 here is CASSPTSSGGLNNEQFF. The CDR3 DNA is TGTGCCAGCAGCCCCACTTCTAGCGGGGGGCTGAACAATGAGCAGTTCTTC.

The V and J genes are TRBV7-8 and TRBJ2-6, with a weak D call TRBD2 (5 bases). CDR1 SGHVS and CDR2 FQNEAQ come from the germline V gene. The CDR3 runs to 17 residues. Trimming stripped 5 bases from V and 0 bases from J, with 14 bases between. The CDR3 loop reads CASSLDKTSSGANVLTF. CDR3 DNA: TGTGCCAGCAGCCTCGACAAAACTAGCTCTGGGGCCAACGTCCTGACTTTC.

Only a few counts were recorded for this clone. The genes are TRBV7-9 and TRBJ1-1, with D maybe TRBD1 (6 bases). Trimming stripped 0 bases from V and 1 base from J, with 6 bases between. The CDR3 runs 14 residues. CDR1 is SEHNR, CDR2 FQNEAQ, per germline (reference sequence). CDR3 DNA sequence: TGTGCCAGCAGCTTAGCGGGGGCGAACACTGAAGCTTTCTTT. Protein product: CASSLAGANTEAFF.

J is TRBJ2-5 and V is TRBV2; D call uncertain. With 2 bases removed from V and 4 bases from J, the gap between germline ends came to 11 bases. Germline-derived CDR1 and CDR2 are SNHLY and FYNNEI. The length of the CDR3 is 14 residues. CDR3 in amino acids: CASSEPRRGETQYF. In nucleotides, the CDR3 is TGTGCCAGCAGTGAACCCCGTCGAGGAGAGACCCAGTACTTC.

This chain uses TRBV19 with TRBJ2-2, with a possible D match to TRBD1 (6 bases). This CDR3 has 16 amino acids. The germline V and J ends were trimmed by 0 bases and 3 bases, with 11 bases remaining between them. Per germline, CDR1 LNHDA and CDR2 SQIVND (reference sequence). The CDR3 sequence is CASSIDGRGYTGELFF. CDR3 bases: TGTGCCAGTAGTATAGACGGCAGGGGATACACCGGGGAGCTGTTTTTT.

This clone has only a few counts. The chain joins TRBV30 to TRBJ2-7; the match to TRBD2 covers 9 bases. This CDR3 has 13 amino acids. The J segment lost 7 bases and the V segment lost 0 bases, leaving 4 bases of the junction unmatched. Germline CDR1 is GTSNPN and CDR2 is SVGIG (reference sequence). CDR3 amino acids: CAWSVGGRVEQYF. CDR3 coding DNA: TGTGCCTGGAGTGTAGGCGGGAGGGTTGAGCAGTACTTC.

The V and J genes are TRBV10-3 and TRBJ1-3; maybe TRBD1 (6 bases). Per the germline V gene, CDR1 is ENHRY and CDR2 is SYGVKD. The CDR3 length is 15 residues. Trimming cost V 7 bases and J 1 base, with 14 bases left between them. The CDR3, as DNA: TGTGCCATCACCCGGACAGAACTTTCTGGAAACACCATATATTTT. The encoded protein is CAITRTELSGNTIYF.

This sequence joins TRBV30 and TRBJ1-4; TRBD1 is a possible D gene (5 bases). V lost 5 bases, J lost 7 bases, and 11 bases lay in between. The V gene's germline CDR1 is GTSNPN and CDR2 SVGIG (reference sequence). The CDR3 consists of 12 residues. CDR3 DNA: TGTGCCTGGGGTCAGGGTCTTGAAAAACTGTTTTTT. This sequence encodes CAWGQGLEKLFF.

This chain uses TRBV21-1 with TRBJ2-2; the table calls TRBD2, which could not be checked here. TRBV21-1 is a recognized pseudogene. The CDR3 spans 14 residues. This chain's CDR3 is CASSKDYNTGELFF. The CDR3 DNA sequence: TGTGCCAGCAGCAAGGACTATAACACCGGGGAGCTGTTTTTT.

This clone was detected only a few times. The chain employs TRBV11-2 and TRBJ2-7; D not resolved. The germline CDR1 and CDR2 sequences are SGHAT and FQNNGV. CDR3 size: 14 residues. The ends were cut back, 3 bases at V and 0 bases at J, with 9 bases in the middle. The CDR3 reads CASSFVRSSYEQYF. CDR3 coding DNA: TGTGCCAGCAGCTTCGTCAGAAGCTCCTACGAGCAGTACTTC.

This chain links TRBV6-5 with TRBJ1-4, with 8 bases fitting TRBD1. The CDR3 has 15 residues. CDR1 is MNHEY and CDR2 is SVGAGI in the germline V gene. The trim removed 8 bases at V and 0 bases at J, leaving 5 bases unmatched. CDR3 sequence: CASAPDRATNEKLFF. The CDR3 bases are TGTGCCAGCGCGCCGGACAGGGCAACTAATGAAAAACTGTTTTTT.

The table lists this clone with a few counts. The chain employs TRBV7-9 and TRBJ2-1, with a tentative D call TRBD1 (6 bases). V was shortened by 8 bases and J by 8 bases, with 10 bases between the two germline ends. Germline V gene lookup returns CDR1 SEHNR and CDR2 FQNEAQ (reference sequence). This CDR3 is built from 11 residues. The CDR3 reads CASSQGYEQFF. DNA of the CDR3: TGTGCCAGCTCACAGGGCTATGAGCAGTTCTTC.

This clone was found many times. The genes are TRBV7-2 and TRBJ1-5, with D possibly being TRBD1 (6 bases). The CDR3 totals 14 residues. Trimming removed 5 bases at V and 4 bases at J, with 12 bases between. Germline CDR1 reads SGHTA; CDR2 reads FQGNSA. Here the CDR3 reads CASSHEGGNQPQHF. DNA of the CDR3: TGTGCCAGCAGCCACGAGGGGGGGAATCAGCCCCAGCATTTT.

The table lists this clone with a few counts. V gene TRBV5-5 combines with J gene TRBJ2-5; maybe TRBD1 (5 bases). In germline, CDR1 is SGHKS, CDR2 YYEKEE (reference sequence). V was pared by 0 bases and J by 4 bases, with 10 bases between. The CDR3 is 14 amino acids. The CDR3 sequence: CASSLEQGRETQYF. CDR3 DNA sequence: TGTGCCAGCAGCTTGGAGCAGGGAAGAGAGACCCAGTACTTC.

This clone was detected a few times. The chain links TRBV30 to TRBJ2-3, with TRBD2 matching over 9 bases. With V trimmed by 1 base and J by 6 bases, 20 bases remained unmatched. CDR1 is GTSNPN, CDR2 SVGIG, per germline (reference sequence). CDR3 size: 19 residues. The DNA for the CDR3 is TGTGCCTGGAGTGGCGTCGGGGGTGGTAGCGGGAGTCTCGTGGATACGCAGTATTTT. Residues: CAWSGVGGGSGSLVDTQYF.

The V and J genes are TRBV18 and TRBJ1-1; 7 nucleotides align to TRBD1. The CDR3 is 15 amino acids. The V segment lost 1 base and the J segment 1 base; nucleotides outside the gene matches: 3. Germline CDR1 and CDR2: KGHSH and LQKENI. The CDR3 DNA reads TGTGCCAGCTCACCACAGACAGGGTGGAACACTGAAGCTTTCTTT. This gives the protein CASSPQTGWNTEAFF.

The rearrangement uses TRBV14 and TRBJ1-2; D is undetermined. Trimming shortened V by 1 base and J by 6 bases, and 15 bases separated the two germline ends. CDR1 and CDR2 from the germline V gene are SGHDN and FVKESK. The CDR3 is made up of 15 amino acids. Here the CDR3 reads CASSQAPGVLNGYTF. In nucleotides, the CDR3 is TGTGCCAGCAGCCAAGCGCCAGGTGTACTCAATGGCTACACCTTC.

The V and J genes are TRBV5-1 and TRBJ2-7; D is unclear. Between the trimmed V and J ends, which lost 4 bases and 4 bases, there was a span of 12 bases. Germline CDR1 is SGHRS and CDR2 is YFSETQ. The CDR3 is made up of 13 amino acids. The CDR3: CASSPSSQYEQYF. The CDR3 bases are TGCGCCAGCAGCCCGTCCTCCCAGTACGAGCAGTACTTC.

This clone was detected only a few times. The chain uses TRBV19 and TRBJ2-5, with D possibly matching TRBD2 (7 bases). The germline V gene has CDR1 LNHDA and CDR2 SQIVND (reference sequence). V was shortened by 3 bases and J by 1 base, with 12 bases between the two germline ends. The CDR3 is 15 amino acids. This chain's CDR3 is CASSIMRGPQETQYF. Written as DNA, the CDR3 is TGTGCCAGTAGTATTATGCGGGGGCCCCAAGAGACCCAGTACTTC. The entire variable domain, with the rest obtained from reference TRBV19 and TRBJ2-5, is as follows: DGGITQSPKYLFRKEGQNVTLSCEQNLNHDAMYWYRQDPGQGLRLIYYSQIVNDFQKGDIAEGYSVSREKKESFPLTVTSAQKNPTAFYLCASSIMRGPQETQYFGPGTRLLVL.